Below, 30 T cell receptor beta chains from the same sample are listed, as sequenced in a study of blood T cell repertoires in COVID-19. The data were produced by immunoSEQ multiplex PCR, yet TCRdb's version contains in-frame clones alone and is incomplete. The table lists about 220,000 clones, 75% to 90% of them singletons. The sample consisted of PBMCs or T cells enriched from blood (not recorded which). The receptors originated from a woman aged 18-30 years in a cohort exposed to, infected with or recovered from COVID-19 (not recorded which).

This clone was observed a single time. The chain has TRBV11-2 and TRBJ2-1; 9 bases align to TRBD2. The J segment lost 3 bases and the V segment lost 5 bases, leaving 2 bases of the junction unmatched. The CDR3 has 14 residues. Germline V lookup: CDR1 SGHAT, CDR2 FQNNGV. CDR3 amino acids: CASSPLAGYNEQFF. The CDR3 nucleotides read TGTGCCAGCAGCCCACTAGCGGGCTACAATGAGCAGTTCTTC. Combining the CDR3 with reference TRBV11-2 and TRBJ2-1 gives the whole variable domain EAGVAQSPRYKIIEKRQSVAFWCNPISGHATLYWYQQILGQGPKLLIQFQNNGVVDDSQLPKDRFSAERLKGVDSTLKIQPAKLEDSAVYLCASSPLAGYNEQFFGPGTRLTVL.

V and J are TRBV7-9 and TRBJ2-5; 11 nucleotides align to TRBD2. V was clipped by 5 bases and J by 5 bases; unmatched bases: 7. Germline CDR1 reads SEHNR; CDR2 reads FQNEAQ (reference sequence). The CDR3 has 15 amino acids. The CDR3 region is CASSPGTSGLETQYF. In DNA form, the CDR3 reads TGTGCCAGCAGCCCCGGGACTAGCGGCCTGGAGACCCAGTACTTC.

The sample holds one count of this clone. The rearrangement joins TRBV3-1 (or the pseudogene TRBV3-2) to TRBJ2-5; D is uncertain. CDR3 length: 13 amino acids. Germline CDR1 reads LGHDT; CDR2 reads YNNKEL (reference sequence). V dropped 1 base and J dropped 5 bases, with 8 bases sitting between them. The CDR3 nucleotides are TGTGCCAGCAGCCAAGGAGGCCCTGAGACCCAGTACTTC. Its translation: CASSQGGPETQYF.

This chain uses TRBV5-1 with TRBJ1-2; 9 nucleotides agree with TRBD1. Germline values: CDR1 SGHRS, CDR2 YFSETQ. The junction had 1 base not matched to a gene; V was cut back by 1 base and J by 0 bases. The CDR3 is 15 residues long. CDR3 DNA sequence: TGCGCCAGCAGCTTGAACAGGGGGCCTAACTATGGCTACACCTTC. This gives the protein CASSLNRGPNYGYTF.

The chain has TRBV24-1 and TRBJ1-4, with D perhaps matching TRBD1 (5 bases). Germline V gives CDR1 KGHDR, CDR2 SFDVKD. V dropped 5 bases and J dropped 5 bases, with 11 bases sitting between them. The CDR3 consists of 14 residues. For the CDR3, the DNA is TGTGCCACCAGTGCCAGGGCAGGAAATGAAAAACTGTTTTTT. Residues: CATSARAGNEKLFF.

This rearrangement joins TRBV4-2 to TRBJ2-7; 10 bases agree with TRBD2. After removal of 0 bases from V and 3 bases from J, the junction contained 5 bases not matched to a gene. The CDR3 extends over 16 amino acids. Germline loops: CDR1 LGHNA, CDR2 YNFKEQ. The CDR3 loop is CASSQDPTSGIYEQYF. In nucleotides, the CDR3 is TGTGCCAGCAGCCAAGATCCCACTAGCGGGATCTACGAGCAGTACTTC.

The genes are TRBV4-1 and TRBJ1-1; a possible D gene is TRBD1 (6 bases). The V end lost 4 bases, the J end lost 1 base, and 10 bases lay between the germline ends. Germline CDR1 and CDR2: MGHRA and YSYEKL. CDR3 length: 14 residues. The CDR3 DNA sequence: TGCGCCAGCAGCCCTAGGGGACAGAACACTGAAGCTTTCTTT. It translates to CASSPRGQNTEAFF.

This clone appeared a few times. This chain uses TRBV7-2 with TRBJ2-1, with a weak D call TRBD2 (7 bases). CDR3 length: 18 amino acids. From germline, CDR1 is SGHTA and CDR2 FQGNSA. Trimming left V 2 bases short and J 8 bases short, with 25 bases between. The CDR3 reads CASSLNLVGGGFEDEQFF. CDR3 coding DNA: TGTGCCAGCAGCTTAAACCTAGTAGGGGGAGGGTTTGAGGATGAGCAGTTCTTC.

Here the CDR3 DNA reads TGTGCCAGCAGCGGGGACAGACTCAATGAGCAGTTCTTC. As protein: CASSGDRLNEQFF. The chain employs TRBV12-3 or TRBV12-4 and TRBJ2-1; 7 positions agree with TRBD1. The length of the CDR3 is 13 residues. Trimming took 6 bases from V and 6 from J; bases not matched to a gene: 5.

The chain is built from TRBV29-1 and TRBJ2-5; 13 nucleotides align to TRBD2. Germline CDR1 SQVTM, CDR2 ANQGSEA. Trimming took 4 bases from V and 2 from J; bases not matched to a gene: 7. The CDR3 runs 16 residues. CDR3 coding DNA: TGCAGCGTTGGCCGGACTAGCGGGGGTGCACAAGAGACCCAGTACTTC. This sequence encodes CSVGRTSGGAQETQYF.

V is TRBV9 and J is TRBJ1-6, with D perhaps matching TRBD1 (6 bases). The CDR3 is made up of 16 amino acids. V was shortened by 4 bases and J by 5 bases, with 16 bases between the two germline ends. Germline V lookup: CDR1 SGDLS, CDR2 YYNGEE. This CDR3 is CASSLEGGAHNSPLHF. CDR3 nucleotides: TGTGCCAGCAGCTTAGAGGGGGGGGCCCATAATTCACCCCTCCACTTT.

CDR3 in amino acids: CASSANRDKYEQYF. In DNA form, the CDR3 reads TGTGCCAGCAGCGCGAACCGGGACAAATACGAGCAGTACTTC. The chain has TRBV7-2 and TRBJ2-7; possible D gene TRBD1, 6 bases. The V end lost 5 bases, the J end lost 4 bases, and 15 bases lay between the germline ends. This CDR3 is 14 amino acids long. CDR1 is SGHTA, CDR2 FQGNSA, per germline. The whole variable domain, remainder taken from reference TRBV7-2 and TRBJ2-7, is GAGVSQSPSNKVTEKGKDVELRCDPISGHTALYWYRQSLGQGLEFLIYFQGNSAPDKSGLPSDRFSAERTGGSVSTLTIQRTQQEDSAVYLCASSANRDKYEQYFGPGTRLTVT.

This clone was recorded once. The genes are TRBV5-6 and TRBJ1-3, with 9 bases lining up with TRBD1. With V trimmed by 2 bases and J by 3 bases, 3 bases remained unmatched. The CDR3 has 15 residues. CDR1 SGHDT and CDR2 YYEEEE come from the germline V gene. This CDR3 reads CASSFLDRGGNTIYF. The CDR3 bases are TGTGCCAGCAGCTTCTTGGACAGGGGTGGAAACACCATATATTTT.

The chain recombines TRBV27 with TRBJ1-2; 7 positions agree with TRBD1. Germline V gives CDR1 MNHEY, CDR2 SMNVEV (reference sequence). Germline trimming cut 5 bases from V and 8 bases from J; bases unmatched to any gene: 5. This CDR3 has 12 amino acids. CDR3 bases: TGTGCCAGCAGTGCGACAGGGAGCGGCTACACCTTC. The encoded protein is CASSATGSGYTF.

The rearrangement joins TRBV11-2 to TRBJ1-5; weak D call: TRBD1 (6 bases). This CDR3 has 19 residues. V was clipped by 1 base and J by 0 bases, with 19 bases between them. Germline loops: CDR1 SGHAT, CDR2 FQNNGV. CDR3 loop: CASSLGAVGTTYSNQPQHF. CDR3 coding DNA: TGTGCCAGCAGCTTAGGCGCTGTCGGGACAACTTATAGCAATCAGCCCCAGCATTTT. Looking up the rest from reference TRBV11-2 and TRBJ1-5 gives the full variable domain: EAGVAQSPRYKIIEKRQSVAFWCNPISGHATLYWYQQILGQGPKLLIQFQNNGVVDDSQLPKDRFSAERLKGVDSTLKIQPAKLEDSAVYLCASSLGAVGTTYSNQPQHFGDGTRLSIL.

This chain joins TRBV6-5 and TRBJ1-4; 10 nucleotides match TRBD1. Per the germline V gene, CDR1 is MNHEY and CDR2 is SVGAGI. There are 13 residues in the CDR3. Trimming took 4 bases from V and 9 from J; bases not matched to a gene: 2. CDR3 sequence reads: CASSLDRGQKLFF. The CDR3 coding sequence is TGTGCCAGCAGTTTAGACAGGGGGCAAAAACTGTTTTTT.

This chain joins TRBV28 and TRBJ1-5, with D perhaps TRBD1 (5 bases). Trimming shortened V by 5 bases and J by 4 bases, and 9 bases separated the two germline ends. CDR3 length equals 13 residues. Germline lookup yields CDR1 MDHEN and CDR2 SYDVKM. This CDR3 is CASSQGWNQPQHF. The CDR3 DNA sequence: TGTGCCAGCAGTCAGGGATGGAATCAGCCCCAGCATTTT.

The chain combines TRBV2 with TRBJ1-2, with D uncertain. The CDR3 sequence is 13 residues long. Per germline, CDR1 SNHLY and CDR2 FYNNEI. V lost 6 bases and J 2 bases, leaving 10 bases between the germline ends. The CDR3 bases are TGTGCCAGCAGATTAACAGAAAACTATGGCTACACCTTC. The encoded protein is CASRLTENYGYTF.

This clone was detected once. An end of the junction does not agree with germline; a read error may underlie this. J is TRBJ2-2 and V is TRBV10-1; 7 bases map to TRBD1. Germline values: CDR1 WNHNN, CDR2 SYGVQD (reference sequence). The CDR3 is 15 residues long. The CDR3 nucleotides are TGCGCCAGCAGTAGAACAGGGGCGAAGACCGGGGAGCTGTTTTTT. Its translation is CASSRTGAKTGELFF.

The chain links TRBV25-1 to TRBJ1-6; D is ambiguous. The CDR3 runs 15 residues. The V end was cut by 1 base, the J end by 7 bases, with 11 bases between. The germline V gene encodes CDR1 MGHDK and CDR2 SYGVNS. This CDR3 reads CASSESSGANSPLHF. CDR3 bases: TGTGCCAGCAGTGAATCCTCGGGAGCAAATTCACCCCTCCACTTT.

This chain connects TRBV15 to TRBJ1-1, with D possibly matching TRBD1 (6 bases). Between the trimmed V and J ends, which lost 1 base and 9 bases, there was a span of 18 bases. The CDR3 has 15 amino acids. Germline assignment: CDR1 LNHNV and CDR2 YYDKDF (reference sequence). CDR3 sequence: CATSRAPVRDKQAFF. For the CDR3, the DNA is TGTGCCACCAGCAGAGCCCCTGTTAGGGACAAGCAAGCTTTCTTT.

This chain joins TRBV11-2 and TRBJ1-1; 10 nucleotides agree with TRBD1. Unmatched junction bases numbered 6, after V lost 4 bases and J lost 4 bases. Germline CDR1 is SGHAT and CDR2 is FQNNGV. The CDR3 is 15 residues long. The CDR3 nucleotides read TGTGCCAGCAGCTACGGACAGGGGGTGGGCACTGAAGCTTTCTTT. This gives the protein CASSYGQGVGTEAFF.

This chain joins TRBV6-6 and TRBJ2-7; possible D gene TRBD2, 7 bases. V shed 0 bases and J shed 3 bases, with 15 bases lying between them. This CDR3 is built from 16 residues. Germline V gene lookup returns CDR1 MNHNY and CDR2 SVGAGI (reference sequence). CDR3 nucleotide sequence: TGTGCCAGCAGTTACTCTATCGGGGGCGGGGGCTACGAGCAGTACTTC. Protein: CASSYSIGGGGYEQYF.

This clone appeared a single time. CDR3 in amino acids: CASRSTGRAFF. The CDR3 DNA reads TGCGCCAGCAGATCGACAGGGAGAGCTTTCTTT. The genes are TRBV4-1 and TRBJ1-1, with 7 bases lining up with TRBD1. Germline V lookup: CDR1 MGHRA, CDR2 YSYEKL. The CDR3 is 11 amino acids. The trim removed 6 bases at V and 10 bases at J, leaving 5 bases unmatched.

V usage is TRBV18 and J usage is TRBJ1-1; no clear D gene. Germline CDR1 is KGHSH and CDR2 is LQKENI. CDR3 size: 15 residues. Deletions cut 3 bases from V and 2 bases from J, with 13 bases between. The CDR3 DNA is TGTGCCAGCTCACCCGATTTAGAGGGTAACACTGAAGCTTTCTTT. Its translation: CASSPDLEGNTEAFF. The variable domain in full, completed from reference TRBV18 and TRBJ1-1, reads NAGVMQNPRHLVRRRGQEARLRCSPMKGHSHVYWYRQLPEEGLKFMVYLQKENIIDESGMPKERFSAEFPKEGPSILRIQQVVRGDSAAYFCASSPDLEGNTEAFFGQGTRLTVV.

The gene calls are TRBV6-5 and TRBJ1-4; D may be TRBD1 (6 bases). V lost 9 bases to trimming and J lost 0 bases, with 11 bases between them. The CDR3 spans 14 residues. Germline assignment: CDR1 MNHEY and CDR2 SVGAGI. The CDR3 nucleotides read TGTGCCAGTGAGTCAGGGGCAACTAATGAAAAACTGTTTTTT. Translated, it gives CASESGATNEKLFF.

This chain uses TRBV5-1 with TRBJ2-7; 8 nucleotides align to TRBD2. This CDR3 spans 15 amino acids. The germline CDR1 and CDR2 sequences are SGHRS and YFSETQ. With 2 bases clipped from V and 3 bases from J, the junction kept 7 bases outside the gene matches. This CDR3 is CASSFEAGGSYEQYF. The CDR3 region has the DNA TGCGCCAGCAGCTTCGAGGCGGGAGGTAGCTACGAGCAGTACTTC.

This chain links TRBV28 with TRBJ1-1; TRBD1 matches 7 bases. J lost 5 bases, V lost 5 bases, and 14 bases had no gene match. The CDR3 runs 16 residues. Germline-derived CDR1 and CDR2 are MDHEN and SYDVKM. CDR3 DNA: TGTGCCAGCAGTCCCTCAGACGGACAGGTGAGGACTGAAGCTTTCTTT. As protein: CASSPSDGQVRTEAFF.

J is TRBJ1-1 and V is TRBV28; TRBD1 is a possible D gene (5 bases). Germline V gives CDR1 MDHEN, CDR2 SYDVKM. The CDR3 covers 15 residues. With 2 bases removed from V and 0 bases from J, the gap between germline ends came to 10 bases. The CDR3 DNA sequence: TGTGCCAGCAGTTTACGCGGGGCCTTGAACACTGAAGCTTTCTTT. It encodes CASSLRGALNTEAFF.

The chain uses TRBV3-1 (or the pseudogene TRBV3-2) and TRBJ1-1; D may be TRBD1 (6 bases). Germline V gene sequence: CDR1 LGHDT, CDR2 YNNKEL (reference sequence). Trimming stripped 4 bases from V and 1 base from J, with 13 bases between. CDR3 length: 15 residues. The CDR3 loop is CASSPQQGANTEAFF. The CDR3 DNA is TGTGCCAGCAGCCCTCAACAGGGTGCGAACACTGAAGCTTTCTTT.